This T cell receptor beta chain was recovered during a study of memory CD4+ T cells and cytomegalovirus serostatus. A single count supports this clone. Method: immunoSEQ multiplex PCR; TCRdb's copy keeps in-frame clones and lacks some. Among more than 45,000 clones listed, about 77% were seen once. Germline CDR1 SGHVS, CDR2 FNYEAQ. CDR3 length: 15 residues. Trimming at V came to 2 bases and at J to 3 bases, leaving 4 bases not matched to a gene. The sort gate was single viable CD3+CD4+CD8-CD45RO+ cells for memory CD4+ T cells. This TCR derives from an adult in good health and CMV-seronegative. Sequencing was carried out using memory CD4+ T cells from blood. The chain has TRBV7-6 and TRBJ2-7; 10 bases are shared with TRBD1. The CDR3 here is CASSLRGQGFYEQYF. The CDR3 nucleotides are TGTGCCAGCAGCTTAAGGGGACAGGGGTTCTACGAGCAGTACTTC.